This TCR beta chain was recovered during a study of T cell responses to AZD1222 COVID-19 vaccine. Study outcomes and limitations: Along spike, vaccine-associated CD4 TCRs were found throughout, with dominance at 160-218 and 743-854. There were mostly white British donors and more females than males, and clonal diversity was possibly underestimated.

Points on this clone: What it binds is unknown.

Per the germline V gene, CDR1 is SNHLY and CDR2 is FYNNEI. CDR3 length: 18 residues. V shed 8 bases, J shed 2 bases, and the junction held 15 bases outside the gene matches. The assay was immunoSEQ multiplex PCR, and TCRdb's table has in-frame clones only and misses some. The table shows about 110,000 clones, with roughly 87% occurring only once. The source material was peripheral blood, sampled on day 0 of MenACWY control vaccination. This chain links TRBV2 with TRBJ2-2, with TRBD2 matching over 9 bases. This receptor was taken from an adult in good health. CDR3 protein: CASGEGQGLAFNTGELFF. The CDR3 DNA follows: TGTGCCAGCGGAGAGGGCCAGGGACTAGCATTTAACACCGGGGAGCTGTTTTTT.